Reported below is one T cell receptor (beta chain). Measured with immunoSEQ multiplex PCR; TCRdb has only the in-frame clones, and not every one. The sample includes 90,000 to 100,000 clones, 79% of them seen just once. This sample stems from a study of control samples from healthy donors and cancer patients. The sequencing input was blood. The origin of this receptor is a woman aged 30 to 39 in good health.

The CDR3 DNA sequence: TGCGCCAGCAGCCAAGAAGAGGGCCGAGGAAACACCATATATTTT. This translates into CASSQEEGRGNTIYF. This chain joins TRBV4-3 and TRBJ1-3; D uncertain. The CDR3 totals 15 residues. Germline CDR1 and CDR2: LGHNA and YSLEER. Trimming removed 0 bases from V and 4 bases from J, with 10 bases in between.